This T cell receptor (beta chain) came from a study of blood T cell repertoires in COVID-19. The overall study: COVID-19 samples from acute and convalescent phases originated in the United States, Italy and Spain.

Looked up from germline, CDR1 is MDHEN and CDR2 is SYDVKM. The CDR3 runs to 13 residues. V lost 8 bases and J lost 5; bases outside the gene matches: 8. Original data processing: How many nucleated cells were present was estimated from reference gene primer amplification. Profiled with immunoSEQ multiplex PCR; TCRdb holds only in-frame clones, not every one. The DNA was the basis for D and trimming; V, J and clone size are from that table. The sample lists over 250,000 clones, just under 90% occurring once. The chain uses TRBV28 and TRBJ1-1; 7 nucleotides align to TRBD1. The specimen sequenced was PBMCs or T cells enriched from blood (not recorded which). The receptor's source is a woman aged 55-69 years who had recovered from COVID-19. CDR3 nucleotide sequence: TGTGCCAGCGGCCAGGGGGGTTATACTGAAGCTTTCTTT. Its translation: CASGQGGYTEAFF.